Following are 20 T cell receptor beta chains from one sample sequenced in a study of blood T cell repertoires in COVID-19. Only in-frame clones appear in the TCRdb table, and some are missing; sequencing was by immunoSEQ multiplex PCR. In the table there are fewer than 200,000 clones, about 74% of which are singletons. The sequenced sample consisted of peripheral blood. These receptors came from a woman older than 75 with acute or convalescent COVID-19.

There are a few counts of this clone. V usage is TRBV27 and J usage is TRBJ1-1; 7 bases line up with TRBD1. The trim removed 5 bases at V and 0 bases at J, leaving 9 bases unmatched. Germline V gene lookup returns CDR1 MNHEY and CDR2 SMNVEV (reference sequence). The CDR3 contains 16 residues. This CDR3 is CASSPTPGQLNTEAFF. The CDR3 region has the DNA TGTGCCAGCAGTCCAACCCCGGGACAGCTGAACACTGAAGCTTTCTTT.

This clone occurred a few times. This chain links TRBV29-1 with TRBJ1-3, with a possible D match to TRBD1 (5 bases). Trimming cost V 4 bases and J 0 bases, with 10 bases left between them. Germline-derived CDR1 and CDR2 are SQVTM and ANQGSEA. The CDR3 sequence is 14 residues long. The CDR3 reads CSVAQDSSGNTIYF. The CDR3 nucleotides read TGCAGCGTTGCCCAAGACAGCTCTGGAAACACCATATATTTT.

The chain is built from TRBV27 and TRBJ2-7; D unresolved. This CDR3 contains 15 residues. Germline V gives CDR1 MNHEY, CDR2 SMNVEV (reference sequence). With 3 bases removed from V and 4 bases from J, the gap between germline ends came to 16 bases. In DNA form, the CDR3 reads TGTGCCAGCAGTTTCACCCGTCAGTCCCAGTACGAGCAGTACTTC. Translated, it gives CASSFTRQSQYEQYF.

V usage is TRBV12-3 or TRBV12-4 and J usage is TRBJ1-6; D is unresolved. This CDR3 has 12 amino acids. The V end lost 1 base, the J end lost 14 bases, and 9 bases lay between the germline ends. The DNA for the CDR3 is TGTGCCAGCAGTTTAGGAGAGATGGCCCTCCACTTT. This sequence encodes CASSLGEMALHF.

The table lists this clone with a count of one. V gene TRBV6-2 or TRBV6-3 combines with J gene TRBJ1-1, with D possibly being TRBD1 (6 bases). Trimming removed 5 bases at V and 0 bases at J, with 13 bases between. The CDR3 is 15 residues long. From germline, CDR1 is MNHEY and CDR2 SVGEGT. The DNA for the CDR3 is TGTGCCAGCAGTACCATAACAGGGTTGAACACTGAAGCTTTCTTT. Residues: CASSTITGLNTEAFF.

The chain couples TRBV20-1 to TRBJ2-7, with D unresolved. V was shortened by 2 bases and J by 3 bases, with 5 bases between the two germline ends. Germline lookup yields CDR1 DFQATT and CDR2 SNEGSKA (reference sequence). The length of the CDR3 is 11 residues. The CDR3 coding sequence is TGCAGTGCTAGACGTTACTACGAGCAGTACTTC. Translating gives CSARRYYEQYF.

The chain carries TRBV28 and TRBJ1-4, with TRBD1 identical over 10 bases. CDR1 and CDR2 from the germline V gene are MDHEN and SYDVKM. This CDR3 is 15 amino acids long. V shed 5 bases, J shed 5 bases, and the junction held 5 bases outside the gene matches. CDR3 residues: CASSLLTGGNEKLFF. The DNA for the CDR3 is TGTGCCAGCAGTCTTTTGACAGGGGGCAATGAAAAACTGTTTTTT.

Worth noting for this clone: Germline is not matched at one junction end, which may reflect a read error. This chain connects TRBV7-3 to TRBJ1-1; tentative D call: TRBD1 (6 bases). This CDR3 comprises 14 residues. Germline values: CDR1 SGHTA, CDR2 FQGTGA. The DNA of the CDR3 is TGTGCCAGCAGCTTATGGGGGCATGGATCTGAGGCTTTCTTT. Encoded protein: CASSLWGHGSEAFF.

The V gene is TRBV28, the J gene TRBJ1-3, with a weak D call TRBD1 (5 bases). There are 14 residues in the CDR3. In germline, CDR1 is MDHEN, CDR2 SYDVKM. Trimming cost V 2 bases and J 4 bases, with 9 bases left between them. Here the CDR3 DNA reads TGTGCCAGCAGTTTAGGGGCCGCAGGAAACACCATATATTTT. Amino acid sequence: CASSLGAAGNTIYF.

This clone was seen more than once but under ten times. V gene TRBV30 combines with J gene TRBJ2-3; 8 bases line up with TRBD1. CDR1 and CDR2 from the germline V gene are GTSNPN and SVGIG (reference sequence). This CDR3 contains 14 residues. V dropped 1 base and J dropped 5; count of bases not matched to a gene: 5. This CDR3 is CAWSGGRGRDTQYF. The CDR3 nucleotides read TGTGCCTGGAGTGGGGGCAGGGGGCGAGATACGCAGTATTTT.

The J gene is TRBJ2-7, the V gene TRBV19, with D possibly matching TRBD1 (7 bases). V was cut by 3 bases and J by 2 bases, with 14 bases left in between. CDR1 LNHDA and CDR2 SQIVND come from the germline V gene (reference sequence). This CDR3 is built from 15 residues. CDR3: CASSIGQGGTYEQYF. DNA of the CDR3: TGTGCCAGTAGTATTGGGCAGGGGGGAACCTACGAGCAGTACTTC.

The chain recombines TRBV6-5 with TRBJ2-3; D unclear. The germline V and J ends were trimmed by 6 bases and 5 bases, with 3 bases remaining between them. The CDR3 consists of 10 residues. CDR1 is MNHEY, CDR2 SVGAGI, per germline. The CDR3 spells CASSGDTQYF. The CDR3 DNA sequence: TGTGCCAGCAGCGGAGATACGCAGTATTTT.

The chain joins TRBV7-2 to TRBJ2-2; no firm D call. This CDR3 is built from 15 residues. The V end lost 2 bases, the J end lost 3 bases, and 10 bases lay between the germline ends. Germline V gives CDR1 SGHTA, CDR2 FQGNSA. DNA for the CDR3: TGTGCCAGCAGCTTACTTAGCTCTCACACCGGGGAGCTGTTTTTT. Protein sequence: CASSLLSSHTGELFF.

The chain employs TRBV30 and TRBJ1-5; D not resolved. There are 14 residues in the CDR3. V shed 2 bases and J shed 7 bases, with 15 bases lying between them. Germline V gives CDR1 GTSNPN, CDR2 SVGIG (reference sequence). The CDR3 region is CAWSKTASGQPQHF. The CDR3 DNA reads TGTGCCTGGAGTAAAACAGCCTCCGGCCAGCCCCAGCATTTT.

The chain recombines TRBV5-4 with TRBJ2-6; D perhaps matches TRBD2 (5 bases). V was shortened by 0 bases and J by 0 bases, with 7 bases between the two germline ends. There are 16 residues in the CDR3. The germline CDR1 and CDR2 sequences are SGHNT and YYREEE (reference sequence). CDR3 sequence: CASSLVGVSGANVLTF. The CDR3 DNA follows: TGTGCCAGCAGCTTGGTCGGGGTCTCTGGGGCCAACGTCCTGACTTTC.

V is TRBV28 and J is TRBJ2-1; D possibly corresponds to TRBD2 (6 bases). The CDR3 runs to 11 residues. Trimming cost V 8 bases and J 8 bases, with 10 bases left between them. Germline lookup yields CDR1 MDHEN and CDR2 SYDVKM. The CDR3 sequence: CASGTGDEQFF. In DNA, the CDR3 is TGTGCCAGCGGAACGGGGGATGAGCAGTTCTTC.

This clone was recorded once. CDR3 nucleotides: TGCGCCAGCAATAAGGGGGACATCGTAACAGATACGCAGTATTTT. Translated: CASNKGDIVTDTQYF. The chain couples TRBV5-1 to TRBJ2-3; tentative D call: TRBD1 (6 bases). Trimming pared 6 bases from V and 3 bases from J, leaving 17 bases between. The CDR3 length is 15 residues. CDR1 and CDR2 from the germline V gene are SGHRS and YFSETQ.

This clone was detected a few times. The chain recombines TRBV19 with TRBJ1-2; D unresolved. Trimming took 6 bases from V and 7 from J, leaving 15 bases between them. The CDR3 extends over 13 amino acids. Germline V gives CDR1 LNHDA, CDR2 SQIVND (reference sequence). The CDR3, as DNA: TGTGCCAGTAGGGTCTTTCGGTCGCCTGGCTACACCTTC. This gives the protein CASRVFRSPGYTF.

The chain combines TRBV9 with TRBJ2-3; 8 bases are shared with TRBD2. The germline V gene has CDR1 SGDLS and CDR2 YYNGEE. Trimming cost V 3 bases and J 1 base; bases outside gene matches: 7. This CDR3 has 16 amino acids. The CDR3 here is CASSAFPSGRTDTQYF. As DNA, the CDR3 is TGTGCCAGCAGCGCTTTCCCTAGCGGGCGCACAGATACGCAGTATTTT.

The rearrangement joins TRBV5-4 to TRBJ1-4; TRBD1 agrees at 9 bases. Germline V gene sequence: CDR1 SGHNT, CDR2 YYREEE (reference sequence). V gave up 3 bases and J gave up 8 bases; unmatched junction bases: 5. This CDR3 is 14 amino acids long. CDR3 in DNA: TGTGCCAGCAGCTCCAACACAGGGGGCGAAAAACTGTTTTTT. Translation gives CASSSNTGGEKLFF.